This note documents a single T cell receptor (beta chain) sequence. This clone was recorded once. No cognate antigen has been identified for it. The record has no base qualities; no much larger clone is one base away. CDR1 and CDR2, per the germline V gene, are WSHSY and SAAADI. Including cysteine and phenylalanine, the CDR3 has 13 amino acids. The sequence is cut down to CDR3 DNA, 39 bases in frame from base 1. At the junction V is shortened by 10 bases and J by 6 bases; bases outside the gene matches: 6. These data are taken from a study of blood T cell repertoires in COVID-19 (TCRdb year 2020). Background for the entire study: Samples covering the acute and convalescent phases of COVID-19 were provided by collaborators in the United States, Italy and Spain. The material from the prospective study consisted of cDNA or gDNA derived from T cells, B-cell-depleted T cells, or PBMCs. Deeply sampled blood TCRbeta repertoires from subjects exposed to, actively infected with, or recovered from COVID-19 were included in the dataset. A freely available public database, intended as a resource for researchers studying the immune response to SARS-CoV-2, is where the repertoires were released. The samples were drawn from the first 160 participants of the ongoing ImmuneRACE study and from about 1,200 subjects provided by 6 global collaborators. The sample metadata nearly always contained a de-identified subject ID, COVID-19 status, age in years and sex. Where HLA class I and class II types were available, the types were taken from metadata supplied by the sample provider, not from assay-based typing.

Enrolling through a virtual design, the prospective study's participants ranged in age from roughly 18 to 90 years and lived across roughly 23 United States geographic areas. In the prospective study, cohorts were assigned on the basis of participant-reported clinical history obtained from a screening survey and a study questionnaire. Exposed participants had been in contact with someone with a PCR-confirmed or clinician-diagnosed COVID-19 case within 2 weeks of study entry. Mobile phlebotomists in the prospective study collected whole blood, serum and a nasopharyngeal or oropharyngeal swab from every participant. Prospective study participants could optionally give additional blood draws and questionnaires over an approximately two-month period. Blood samples from the prospective study were shipped frozen or at room temperature prior to DNA extraction. What the work shows at the level of the full study, not this receptor alone: The amount of clinical and demographic metadata varied by source and participant and was provided uncurated.

TCRbeta CDR3 regions were amplified from genomic DNA using the immunoSEQ Assay, a bias-controlled multiplex PCR. In the paper's pipeline: Within the assay, amplification of reference gene primers was used to estimate how many nucleated cells each sample contained. Sequence reads were collapsed and filtered to measure the absolute abundance of every unique TCRbeta CDR3 rearrangement. For each sample, productive Simpson clonality was calculated as the square root of Simpson's diversity index across productive rearrangements. TCRdb provides this immuneACCESS table in a form limited to in-frame rearrangements. Some clones are lacking; in checked studies, under half of them reflect an unresolved V gene, and why the rest are absent is not known. The V and J calls and clone size were taken over from that table, and D and trimming were inferred from the DNA. Across this sample there are 250,000 or so clones, with just under 90% seen only once. The ten largest account for 0.85% to 0.95% of the sample.

The chain is assembled from TRBV10-2 and TRBJ1-6; 7 central bases correspond to TRBD1. The receptor was isolated from a man aged 50 or older who had been exposed to COVID-19. The sequenced sample was PBMCs or T cells enriched from blood (not recorded which). The DNA sequence follows: TGCGCCACTCGGTCAGGGGGTAATTCACCCCTCCACTTT. It specifies CATRSGGNSPLHF.